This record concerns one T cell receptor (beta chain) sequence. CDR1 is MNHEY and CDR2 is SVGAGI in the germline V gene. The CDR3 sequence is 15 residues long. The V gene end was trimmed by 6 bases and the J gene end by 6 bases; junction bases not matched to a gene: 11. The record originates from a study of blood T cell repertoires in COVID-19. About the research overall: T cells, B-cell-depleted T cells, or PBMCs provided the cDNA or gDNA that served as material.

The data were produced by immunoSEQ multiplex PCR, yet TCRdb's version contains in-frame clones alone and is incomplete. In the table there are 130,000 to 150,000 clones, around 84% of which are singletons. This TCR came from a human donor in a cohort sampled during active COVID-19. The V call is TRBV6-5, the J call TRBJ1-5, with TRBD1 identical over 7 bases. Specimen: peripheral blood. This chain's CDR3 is CASRDTYRGTQPQHF. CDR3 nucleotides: TGTGCCAGCAGAGACACATACAGGGGCACTCAGCCCCAGCATTTT.